What follows describes a single T cell receptor (beta chain). Its antigen is not identified. V was clipped by 2 bases and J by 6 bases; unmatched bases: 2. CDR1 MNHEY and CDR2 SVGAGI come from the germline V gene. This CDR3 contains 14 residues. The sample comes from a study of cytomegalovirus exposure and HLA in healthy donors. While the first cohort had 600 to 750 subjects, the donors belonged to the separate validation cohort of over a hundred subjects. Study-wide findings and caveats: The investigators catalogued 164 TCR beta chains as cytomegalovirus-associated. With high specificity and sensitivity, the classifier reportedly diagnosed cytomegalovirus status. Specificity of a few CMV-associated chains for CMV antigens was verified in vitro.

TCRdb's copy holds only in-frame clones and misses some; the assay was immunoSEQ multiplex PCR. This sample has roughly 260,000 clones, with about 90% found just once. This receptor was obtained from a woman aged 18-35 years in good health and CMV-seronegative. The V call is TRBV6-5, the J call TRBJ2-2; 8 bases align to TRBD1. What was sequenced was PBMCs. CDR3 region: CASSYGTGPGELFF. Here the CDR3 DNA reads TGTGCCAGCAGTTACGGGACAGGTCCCGGGGAGCTGTTTTTT.